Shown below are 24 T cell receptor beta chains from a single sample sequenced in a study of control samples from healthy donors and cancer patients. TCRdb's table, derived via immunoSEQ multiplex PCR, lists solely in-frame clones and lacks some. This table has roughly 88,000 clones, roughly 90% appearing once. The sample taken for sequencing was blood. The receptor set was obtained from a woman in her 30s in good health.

The CDR3: CATSRDIEQYF. Here the CDR3 DNA reads TGTGCCACCAGCAGAGATATCGAGCAGTACTTC. V gene TRBV15 combines with J gene TRBJ2-7; D unclear. Trimming pared 0 bases from V and 6 bases from J, leaving 3 bases between. Germline lookup yields CDR1 LNHNV and CDR2 YYDKDF (reference sequence). This CDR3 has 11 residues.

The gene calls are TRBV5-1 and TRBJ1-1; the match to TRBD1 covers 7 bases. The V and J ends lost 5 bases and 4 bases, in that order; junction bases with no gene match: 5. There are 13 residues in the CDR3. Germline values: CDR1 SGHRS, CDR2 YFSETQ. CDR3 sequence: CASSLGTVTEAFF. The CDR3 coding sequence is TGCGCCAGCAGTCTCGGGACAGTCACTGAAGCTTTCTTT.

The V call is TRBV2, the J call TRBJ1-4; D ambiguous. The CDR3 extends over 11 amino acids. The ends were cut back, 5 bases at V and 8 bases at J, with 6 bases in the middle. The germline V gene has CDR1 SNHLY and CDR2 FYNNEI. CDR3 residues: CASSQTEKLFF. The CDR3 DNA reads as TGTGCCAGCAGTCAAACAGAAAAACTGTTTTTT.

The CDR3 nucleotides are TGTGCCAGCAGGACTAGCTACGAGCAGTACTTC. Protein product: CASRTSYEQYF. The rearrangement joins TRBV6-6 to TRBJ2-7, with D possibly being TRBD2 (6 bases). Germline V gene sequence: CDR1 MNHNY, CDR2 SVGAGI (reference sequence). V was cut by 6 bases and J by 3 bases, with 6 bases left in between. The CDR3 contains 11 residues.

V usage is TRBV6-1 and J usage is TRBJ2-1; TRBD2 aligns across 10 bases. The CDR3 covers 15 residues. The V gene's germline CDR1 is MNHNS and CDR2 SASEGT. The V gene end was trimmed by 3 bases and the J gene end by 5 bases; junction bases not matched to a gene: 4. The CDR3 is CASSEASGSHNEQFF. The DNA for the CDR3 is TGTGCCAGCAGTGAGGCTAGCGGGAGCCACAATGAGCAGTTCTTC.

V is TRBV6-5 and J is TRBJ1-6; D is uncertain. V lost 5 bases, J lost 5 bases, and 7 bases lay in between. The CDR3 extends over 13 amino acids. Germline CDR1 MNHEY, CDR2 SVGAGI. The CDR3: CASSPENNSPLHF. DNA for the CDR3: TGTGCCAGCAGTCCAGAGAATAATTCACCCCTCCACTTT.

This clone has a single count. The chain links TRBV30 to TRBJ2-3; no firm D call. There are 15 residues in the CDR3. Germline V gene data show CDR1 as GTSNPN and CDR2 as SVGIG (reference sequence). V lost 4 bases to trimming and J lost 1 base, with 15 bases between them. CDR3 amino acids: CAWNQRGRGTDTQYF. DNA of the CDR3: TGTGCCTGGAACCAGCGTGGTAGGGGCACAGATACGCAGTATTTT.

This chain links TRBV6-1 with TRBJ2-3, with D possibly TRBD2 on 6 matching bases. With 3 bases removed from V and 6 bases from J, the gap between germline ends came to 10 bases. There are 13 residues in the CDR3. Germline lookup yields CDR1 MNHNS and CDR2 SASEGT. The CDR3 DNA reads TGTGCCAGCAGTGACCCCGCGGGGGATACGCAGTATTTT. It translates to CASSDPAGDTQYF.

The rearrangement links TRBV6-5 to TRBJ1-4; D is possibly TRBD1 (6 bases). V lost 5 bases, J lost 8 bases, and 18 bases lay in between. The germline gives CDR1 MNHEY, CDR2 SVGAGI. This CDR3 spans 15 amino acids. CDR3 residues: CASSTYGGPIEKLFF. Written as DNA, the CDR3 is TGTGCCAGCAGTACCTATGGGGGCCCGATCGAAAAACTGTTTTTT.

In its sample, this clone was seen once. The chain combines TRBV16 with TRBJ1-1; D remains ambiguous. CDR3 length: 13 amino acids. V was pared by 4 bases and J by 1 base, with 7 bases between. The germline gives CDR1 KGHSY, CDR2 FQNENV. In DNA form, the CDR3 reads TGTGCCAGCAGCCGTAGACCGAACACTGAAGCTTTCTTT. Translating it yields CASSRRPNTEAFF.

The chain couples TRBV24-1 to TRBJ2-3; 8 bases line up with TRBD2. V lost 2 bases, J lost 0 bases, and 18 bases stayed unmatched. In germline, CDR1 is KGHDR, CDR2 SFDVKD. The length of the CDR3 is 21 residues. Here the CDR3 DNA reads TGTGCCACCAGTGATTCTCGGACTAGCTTACATATTAGTTCTAGCACAGATACGCAGTATTTT. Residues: CATSDSRTSLHISSSTDTQYF.

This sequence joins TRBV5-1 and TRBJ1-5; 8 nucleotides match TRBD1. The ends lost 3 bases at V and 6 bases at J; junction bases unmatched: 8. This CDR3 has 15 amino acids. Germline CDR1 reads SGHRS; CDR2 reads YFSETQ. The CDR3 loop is CASSSGQGGSQPQHF. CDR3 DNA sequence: TGCGCCAGCAGCTCAGGACAGGGAGGGAGTCAGCCCCAGCATTTT.

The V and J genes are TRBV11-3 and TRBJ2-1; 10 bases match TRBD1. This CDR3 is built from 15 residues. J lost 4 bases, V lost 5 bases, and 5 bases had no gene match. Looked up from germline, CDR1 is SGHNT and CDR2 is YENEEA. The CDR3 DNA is TGTGCCAGCAGCCCGGGACAGGGGCGGTACAATGAGCAGTTCTTC. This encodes CASSPGQGRYNEQFF.

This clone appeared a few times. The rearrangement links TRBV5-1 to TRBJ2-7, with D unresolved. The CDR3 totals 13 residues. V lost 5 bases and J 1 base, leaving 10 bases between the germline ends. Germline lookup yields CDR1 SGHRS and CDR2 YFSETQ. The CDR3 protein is CASRISESYEQYF. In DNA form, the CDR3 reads TGCGCCAGCAGGATAAGTGAGTCCTACGAGCAGTACTTC.

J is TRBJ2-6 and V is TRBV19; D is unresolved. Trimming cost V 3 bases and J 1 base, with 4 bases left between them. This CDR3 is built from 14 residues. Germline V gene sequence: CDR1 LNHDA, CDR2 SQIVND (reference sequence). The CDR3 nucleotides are TGTGCCAGTAGTATCCAGTCTGGGGCCAACGTCCTGACTTTC. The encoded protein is CASSIQSGANVLTF.

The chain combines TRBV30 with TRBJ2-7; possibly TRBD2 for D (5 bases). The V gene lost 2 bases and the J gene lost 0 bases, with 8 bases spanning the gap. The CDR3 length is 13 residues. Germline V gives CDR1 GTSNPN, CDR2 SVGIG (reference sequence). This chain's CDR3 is CAWSPGNSYEQYF. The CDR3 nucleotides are TGTGCCTGGAGTCCCGGGAACTCCTACGAGCAGTACTTC.

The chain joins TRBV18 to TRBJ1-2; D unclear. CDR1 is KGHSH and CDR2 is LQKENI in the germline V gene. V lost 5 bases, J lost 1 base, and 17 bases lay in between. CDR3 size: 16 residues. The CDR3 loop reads CASSSTTEQINYGYTF. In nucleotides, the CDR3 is TGTGCCAGCTCATCAACCACGGAACAGATTAACTATGGCTACACCTTC. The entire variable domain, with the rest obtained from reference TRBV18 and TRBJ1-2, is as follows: NAGVMQNPRHLVRRRGQEARLRCSPMKGHSHVYWYRQLPEEGLKFMVYLQKENIIDESGMPKERFSAEFPKEGPSILRIQQVVRGDSAAYFCASSSTTEQINYGYTFGSGTRLTVV.

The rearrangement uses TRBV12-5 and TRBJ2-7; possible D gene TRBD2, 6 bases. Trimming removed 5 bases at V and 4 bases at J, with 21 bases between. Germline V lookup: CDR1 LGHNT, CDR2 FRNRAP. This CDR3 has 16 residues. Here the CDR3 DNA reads TGTGCTAGTGGTCCCCTAGCGCCTCGTACCCAGTACGAGCAGTACTTC. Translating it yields CASGPLAPRTQYEQYF. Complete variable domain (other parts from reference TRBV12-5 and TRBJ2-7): DARVTQTPRHKVTEMGQEVTMRCQPILGHNTVFWYRQTMMQGLELLAYFRNRAPLDDSGMPKDRFSAEMPDATLATLKIQPSEPRDSAVYFCASGPLAPRTQYEQYFGPGTRLTVT.

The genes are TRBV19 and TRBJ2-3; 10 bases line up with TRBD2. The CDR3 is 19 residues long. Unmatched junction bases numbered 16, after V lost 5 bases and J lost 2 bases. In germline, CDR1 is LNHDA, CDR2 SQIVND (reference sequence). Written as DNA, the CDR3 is TGTGCCAGTAGTTTCCGGACTAGCGGCCTCATCCCCCACACAGATACGCAGTATTTT. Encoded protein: CASSFRTSGLIPHTDTQYF.

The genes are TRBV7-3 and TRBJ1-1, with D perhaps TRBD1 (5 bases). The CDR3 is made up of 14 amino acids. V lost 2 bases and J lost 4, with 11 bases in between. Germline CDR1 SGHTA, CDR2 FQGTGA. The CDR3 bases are TGTGCCAGCAGCTTACAGGGAATAAGCACTGAAGCTTTCTTT. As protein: CASSLQGISTEAFF.

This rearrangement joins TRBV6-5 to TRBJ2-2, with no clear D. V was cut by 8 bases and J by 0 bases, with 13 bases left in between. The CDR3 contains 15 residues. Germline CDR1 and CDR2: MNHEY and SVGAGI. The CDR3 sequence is CASGRTATNTGELFF. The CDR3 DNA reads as TGTGCCAGCGGCAGGACCGCCACGAACACCGGGGAGCTGTTTTTT.

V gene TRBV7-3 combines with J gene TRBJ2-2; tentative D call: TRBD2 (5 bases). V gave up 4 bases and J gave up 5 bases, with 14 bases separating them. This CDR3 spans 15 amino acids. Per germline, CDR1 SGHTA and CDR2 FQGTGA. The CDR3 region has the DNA TGTGCCAGCAGCTCCAGGCCCCCGGGGACCGGGGAGCTGTTTTTT. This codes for CASSSRPPGTGELFF.

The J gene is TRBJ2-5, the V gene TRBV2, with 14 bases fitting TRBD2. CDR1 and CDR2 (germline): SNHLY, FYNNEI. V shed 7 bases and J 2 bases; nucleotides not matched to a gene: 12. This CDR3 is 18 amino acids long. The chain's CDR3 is CASNSMGLAGVVQETQYF. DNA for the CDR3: TGTGCCAGCAACAGTATGGGACTAGCGGGAGTGGTGCAAGAGACCCAGTACTTC. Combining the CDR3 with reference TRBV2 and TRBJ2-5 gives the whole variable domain EPEVTQTPSHQVTQMGQEVILRCVPISNHLYFYWYRQILGQKVEFLVSFYNNEISEKSEIFDDQFSVERPDGSNFTLKIRSTKLEDSAMYFCASNSMGLAGVVQETQYFGPGTRLLVL.

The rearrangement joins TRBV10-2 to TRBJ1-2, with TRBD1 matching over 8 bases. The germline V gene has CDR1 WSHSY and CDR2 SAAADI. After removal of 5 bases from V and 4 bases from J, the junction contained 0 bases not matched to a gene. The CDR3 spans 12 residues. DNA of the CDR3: TGCGCCAGCAGTACAGGGGGCTATGGCTACACCTTC. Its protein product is CASSTGGYGYTF.